A selection of T cell receptor beta chains follows, all from one sample in a study of early T cells in non-severe SARS-CoV-2 infection. Using its own MiXCR run on the 5' RACE reads, TCRdb lists one record per CDR3 protein. Of 50,000 to 65,000 distinct CDR3 sequences listed, around 12% are singletons. Sequenced: whole blood. These TCRs come from an adult who was a healthcare worker with PCR-confirmed SARS-CoV-2 infection or an uninfected control (not recorded which). CDR3s include the opening cysteine and the closing phenylalanine or tryptophan.

v_call cdr3_aa
TRBV7-9 CASSLVRKGTEAFF
TRBV7-6 CASSFRTPVGPDTQYF
TRBV12-3/TRBV12-4 CASSPRGRSTF
TRBV7-9 CASSLTVGNQPQHF
TRBV7-2 CASSLVSSGELFF
TRBV7-7 CASSDRGLDRSGYTF
TRBV3-1 CASSRQGETNYGYTF
TRBV29-1 CSLRGGSDTQYF
TRBV3-1 CASSQVMGQNTEAFF
TRBV19 CASSIDGFTDTQYF
TRBV20-1 CSARTRGSSYNEQFF
TRBV12-3/TRBV12-4 CASSRGRENTGELFF
TRBV29-1 CSVNIAGGRDTQYF
TRBV29-1 CSVEDRGTGELFF
TRBV29-1 CSVVWGQLYEQYF
TRBV12-3/TRBV12-4 CASSLAGTSYGYTF
TRBV4-2 CASSQDQGYEAFF
TRBV18 CASSLTSGGPSSYNEQFF
TRBV6-5 CASGLGRTGELFF
TRBV12-5 CASGLAGEETQYF
TRBV29-1 CSGAQGLEQYF
TRBV5-1 CASRPGQTPNTEAFF
TRBV7-9 CASSIPRDRGYEQYF
TRBV6-5 CASGEARGGYTF
TRBV4-3 CASSQDSSYYGYTF
TRBV5-1 CASSSRTSGRSTDTQYF
TRBV18 CASSPSGSYGYTF
TRBV4-1 CASSQSSYNSPLHF
TRBV7-3 CASSLTGAQETQYF
TRBV6-2/TRBV6-3 CASSAGFGDTQYF
TRBV12-3/TRBV12-4 CASAYTGELFF
TRBV7-2 CASSPVGLAVFRNEQFF
TRBV7-6 CASRATGETQYF
TRBV5-4 CASSPRGGSDTGELFF
TRBV5-4 CASSSGQINSPLHF
TRBV11-2 CASSPPGTDTQYF
TRBV7-7 CASSLAGGAPHNEQFF
TRBV21-1 CASGGHSNTGELFF
TRBV6-2/TRBV6-3 CASSQGLSGGFKGKQFF
TRBV20-1 CSARDRGSTDTQYF
TRBV5-1 CASSLLGGSLKETQYF
TRBV29-1 CSVPGTGGRETQYF
TRBV20-1 CSAREEGRDYGYTF
TRBV20-1 CSASPDARKKLFF
TRBV20-1 CSASETVNTEAFF
TRBV6-1 CASKTGGQGYGYTF
TRBV2 CASITGLAGPHNEQFF
TRBV7-6 CASSLGGATYQTQYF
TRBV30 CAWSPSTNEKLFF
TRBV5-1 CASSARGPRSGEPFF
TRBV5-1 CASSFWQGNEKLFF
TRBV6-2/TRBV6-3 CASSYPGSDQPQHF
TRBV4-2 CASSQDGWQGGESSYEQYF
TRBV4-1 CASSQEGSPDTQYF
TRBV2 CASSEAGGGQPQHF
TRBV7-6 CASSLARGSYEQYF
TRBV5-6 CASSLVAANTDTQYF
TRBV7-2 CASSTGTSMETQYF
TRBV19 CASSIPTSGAGTGELFF
TRBV7-2 CASSLVPGGNQPQHF